Below are 21 T cell receptor beta chains sequenced from a single sample in a study of PD-1 blockade in classical Hodgkin lymphoma. Every patient had relapsed following autologous stem cell transplantation, and cohorts differed in brentuximab vedotin exposure. Clones were sequenced by immunoSEQ multiplex PCR, and TCRdb holds only the in-frame ones, with some missing. The sample holds around 100,000 clones, about 89% seen once. The sample here was peripheral blood mononuclear cells (PBMCs), taken before the second cycle of nivolumab. These receptors all come from a human donor with classical Hodgkin lymphoma.

This chain joins TRBV27 and TRBJ2-2; 8 bases are shared with TRBD1. V was clipped by 5 bases and J by 7 bases; unmatched bases: 9. CDR3 size: 15 residues. Germline V gives CDR1 MNHEY, CDR2 SMNVEV (reference sequence). CDR3 sequence reads: CASSQRQGTGGELFF. In nucleotides, the CDR3 is TGTGCCAGCAGTCAGCGACAGGGGACGGGCGGGGAGCTGTTTTTT.

The CDR3 is CASSETGTGYGYTF. CDR3 DNA: TGCGCCAGCAGTGAGACAGGGACGGGCTATGGCTACACCTTC. The chain combines TRBV10-2 with TRBJ1-2; D possibly corresponds to TRBD1 (6 bases). CDR3 length equals 14 residues. The ends were cut back, 2 bases at V and 4 bases at J, with 11 bases in the middle. Per germline, CDR1 WSHSY and CDR2 SAAADI.

V and J are TRBV19 and TRBJ2-5; 14 bases are shared with TRBD2. The ends lost 5 bases at V and 4 bases at J; junction bases unmatched: 0. CDR3 length: 14 amino acids. CDR1 LNHDA and CDR2 SQIVND come from the germline V gene (reference sequence). CDR3 nucleotide sequence: TGTGCCAGTAGTGGACTAGCGGGGGGAGAGACCCAGTACTTC. Translated: CASSGLAGGETQYF. The complete variable domain, with remaining parts taken from reference TRBV19 and TRBJ2-5, reads DGGITQSPKYLFRKEGQNVTLSCEQNLNHDAMYWYRQDPGQGLRLIYYSQIVNDFQKGDIAEGYSVSREKKESFPLTVTSAQKNPTAFYLCASSGLAGGETQYFGPGTRLLVL.

This clone showed up just a few times. The J gene is TRBJ1-6, the V gene TRBV6-6; D perhaps matches TRBD1 (5 bases). Germline values: CDR1 MNHNY, CDR2 SVGAGI (reference sequence). The CDR3 has 12 residues. Trimming cost V 8 bases and J 13 bases, with 15 bases left between them. CDR3 DNA sequence: TGTGCCAGCGGGGACCAGTGGTCTCCCCTCCACTTT. Residues: CASGDQWSPLHF.

The chain has TRBV7-2 and TRBJ2-3, with D possibly TRBD2 on 6 matching bases. Between the trimmed V and J ends, which lost 1 base and 5 bases, there was a span of 13 bases. CDR3 size: 15 residues. Germline V lookup: CDR1 SGHTA, CDR2 FQGNSA. The DNA of the CDR3 is TGTGCCAGCAGCTTAGTGGGGGACTGGCAAGATACGCAGTATTTT. Its protein is CASSLVGDWQDTQYF.

This clone was observed a single time. V is TRBV28 and J is TRBJ2-7; D gene uncertain. CDR3 length equals 14 residues. CDR1 MDHEN and CDR2 SYDVKM come from the germline V gene. V lost 3 bases to trimming and J lost 2 bases, with 11 bases between them. The CDR3 nucleotides are TGTGCCAGCAGTTTCCCCCTTCCAGCCTACGAGCAGTACTTC. Amino acids: CASSFPLPAYEQYF.

J is TRBJ1-2 and V is TRBV5-6; tentative D call: TRBD1 (5 bases). This CDR3 is 16 amino acids long. The V gene's germline CDR1 is SGHDT and CDR2 YYEEEE. Trimming took off 3 bases at V and 8 bases at J, with 23 bases between the two ends. CDR3 nucleotide sequence: TGTGCCAGCAGCTCTTCCGGGACTCAAAAAGAAGGAGGCTACACCTTC. This translates into CASSSSGTQKEGGYTF.

The rearrangement joins TRBV30 to TRBJ2-3; 10 bases fit TRBD2. Germline V gene lookup returns CDR1 GTSNPN and CDR2 SVGIG (reference sequence). This CDR3 is built from 15 residues. V lost 2 bases, J lost 2 bases, and 4 bases stayed unmatched. The CDR3 loop reads CAWSLLAGDTDTQYF. The CDR3, as DNA: TGTGCCTGGAGTCTCCTAGCGGGGGACACAGATACGCAGTATTTT.

The V call is TRBV5-1, the J call TRBJ1-2; 7 nucleotides line up with TRBD1. The ends lost 4 bases at V and 3 bases at J; junction bases unmatched: 9. Germline CDR1 is SGHRS and CDR2 is YFSETQ. This CDR3 spans 15 amino acids. The CDR3 sequence: CASSTAGGFDYGYTF. In DNA, the CDR3 is TGCGCCAGCAGCACTGCAGGGGGTTTCGACTATGGCTACACCTTC. The whole variable domain, filled in from reference TRBV5-1 and TRBJ1-2, reads KAGVTQTPRYLIKTRGQQVTLSCSPISGHRSVSWYQQTPGQGLQFLFEYFSETQRNKGNFPGRFSGRQFSNSRSEMNVSTLELGDSALYLCASSTAGGFDYGYTFGSGTRLTVV.

The rearrangement uses TRBV10-3 and TRBJ2-3; 14 bases are shared with TRBD2. Germline CDR1 reads ENHRY; CDR2 reads SYGVKD. The CDR3 has 15 residues. With V trimmed by 7 bases and J by 7 bases, 7 bases remained unmatched. The CDR3 sequence is CAITTGTSGSYTQYF. The CDR3 bases are TGTGCCATCACTACCGGGACTAGCGGGAGTTATACGCAGTATTTT.

The chain recombines TRBV29-1 with TRBJ2-5; D possibly corresponds to TRBD2 (7 bases). This CDR3 has 16 amino acids. V was clipped by 1 base and J by 4 bases, with 19 bases between them. The germline CDR1 and CDR2 sequences are SQVTM and ANQGSEA. The CDR3 DNA reads as TGCAGCGTTGAAGCTCTGGAGGGGGGGCCGGGAGAGACCCAGTACTTC. This sequence encodes CSVEALEGGPGETQYF.

The genes are TRBV10-3 and TRBJ2-7; D is undetermined. CDR1 and CDR2 (germline): ENHRY, SYGVKD. Trimming took off 2 bases at V and 4 bases at J, with 15 bases between the two ends. The length of the CDR3 is 15 residues. The CDR3: CAISEPRPRRYEQYF. The CDR3 DNA follows: TGTGCCATCAGTGAGCCCAGGCCCCGTCGATACGAGCAGTACTTC.

The chain links TRBV10-2 to TRBJ2-7, with 9 bases matching TRBD1. Germline V gene lookup returns CDR1 WSHSY and CDR2 SAAADI. The V segment lost 7 bases and the J segment 2 bases; nucleotides outside the gene matches: 6. This CDR3 spans 14 amino acids. The CDR3 bases are TGCGCCAGCACCTCGGACAGGGGACCCTACGAGCAGTACTTC. Translation: CASTSDRGPYEQYF.

The V gene is TRBV5-5, the J gene TRBJ1-1, with D tentatively TRBD1 (5 bases). Germline CDR1 SGHKS, CDR2 YYEKEE (reference sequence). There are 14 residues in the CDR3. With 5 bases removed from V and 2 bases from J, the gap between germline ends came to 13 bases. The CDR3 is CASSLIGGNTEAFF. DNA of the CDR3: TGTGCCAGCAGTCTAATCGGGGGTAACACTGAAGCTTTCTTT.

The chain's CDR3 is CASSPITVNYSNQPQHF. CDR3 bases: TGTGCCAGCAGTCCTATCACAGTTAACTATAGCAATCAGCCCCAGCATTTT. The genes are TRBV28 and TRBJ1-5; D is ambiguous. The CDR3 spans 17 residues. Between the trimmed V and J ends, which lost 5 bases and 0 bases, there was a span of 17 bases. In germline, CDR1 is MDHEN, CDR2 SYDVKM.

The chain is built from TRBV11-3 and TRBJ2-1; D may be TRBD1 or TRBD2 (5 bases each). This CDR3 is built from 17 residues. Germline V gene sequence: CDR1 SGHNT, CDR2 YENEEA. Trimming took 5 bases from V and 0 from J, leaving 17 bases between them. CDR3 in amino acids: CASSPSRWGSSYNEQFF. The DNA for the CDR3 is TGTGCCAGCAGCCCCAGCCGGTGGGGGAGCTCCTACAATGAGCAGTTCTTC.

V usage is TRBV7-9 and J usage is TRBJ1-5; D is ambiguous. This CDR3 spans 14 amino acids. Germline CDR1 reads SEHNR; CDR2 reads FQNEAQ (reference sequence). Trimming cost V 1 base and J 3 bases, with 7 bases left between them. CDR3 region: CASSLDPTNQPQHF. The CDR3 bases are TGTGCCAGCAGCTTAGACCCGACCAATCAGCCCCAGCATTTT.

The sample holds a few counts of this clone. CDR3 in DNA: TGTGCCAGCTCACCGACACAGTATCAGCCCCAGCATTTT. It codes for CASSPTQYQPQHF. V usage is TRBV18 and J usage is TRBJ1-5; D uncertain. This CDR3 region has 13 residues. Germline V gene sequence: CDR1 KGHSH, CDR2 LQKENI. V gave up 3 bases and J gave up 5 bases, with 8 bases separating them.

This chain uses TRBV30 with TRBJ2-5; weak D call: TRBD1 (5 bases). The CDR3 has 13 residues. Per the germline V gene, CDR1 is GTSNPN and CDR2 is SVGIG (reference sequence). Trimming stripped 3 bases from V and 2 bases from J, with 10 bases between. The CDR3 region is CAWRQGLQETQYF. The CDR3 nucleotides read TGTGCCTGGAGGCAGGGATTGCAAGAGACCCAGTACTTC.

This chain uses TRBV7-2 with TRBJ2-2; 9 positions agree with TRBD2. The CDR3 consists of 17 residues. The ends lost 1 base at V and 7 bases at J; junction bases unmatched: 10. The germline CDR1 and CDR2 sequences are SGHTA and FQGNSA. CDR3 in DNA: TGTGCCAGCAGCTTAGGAGGTGCGGGGGGGCTCGGCGGGGAGCTGTTTTTT. Translated, it gives CASSLGGAGGLGGELFF.

This sequence joins TRBV13 and TRBJ1-2; tentatively, D is TRBD1 (6 bases). The V and J ends lost 10 bases and 4 bases respectively, with 13 bases between them. The CDR3 sequence is 12 residues long. The germline V gene encodes CDR1 PRHDT and CDR2 FYEKMQ (reference sequence). CDR3 protein: CATPGTSYGYTF. CDR3 nucleotide sequence: TGTGCCACCCCGGGGACATCCTATGGCTACACCTTC.